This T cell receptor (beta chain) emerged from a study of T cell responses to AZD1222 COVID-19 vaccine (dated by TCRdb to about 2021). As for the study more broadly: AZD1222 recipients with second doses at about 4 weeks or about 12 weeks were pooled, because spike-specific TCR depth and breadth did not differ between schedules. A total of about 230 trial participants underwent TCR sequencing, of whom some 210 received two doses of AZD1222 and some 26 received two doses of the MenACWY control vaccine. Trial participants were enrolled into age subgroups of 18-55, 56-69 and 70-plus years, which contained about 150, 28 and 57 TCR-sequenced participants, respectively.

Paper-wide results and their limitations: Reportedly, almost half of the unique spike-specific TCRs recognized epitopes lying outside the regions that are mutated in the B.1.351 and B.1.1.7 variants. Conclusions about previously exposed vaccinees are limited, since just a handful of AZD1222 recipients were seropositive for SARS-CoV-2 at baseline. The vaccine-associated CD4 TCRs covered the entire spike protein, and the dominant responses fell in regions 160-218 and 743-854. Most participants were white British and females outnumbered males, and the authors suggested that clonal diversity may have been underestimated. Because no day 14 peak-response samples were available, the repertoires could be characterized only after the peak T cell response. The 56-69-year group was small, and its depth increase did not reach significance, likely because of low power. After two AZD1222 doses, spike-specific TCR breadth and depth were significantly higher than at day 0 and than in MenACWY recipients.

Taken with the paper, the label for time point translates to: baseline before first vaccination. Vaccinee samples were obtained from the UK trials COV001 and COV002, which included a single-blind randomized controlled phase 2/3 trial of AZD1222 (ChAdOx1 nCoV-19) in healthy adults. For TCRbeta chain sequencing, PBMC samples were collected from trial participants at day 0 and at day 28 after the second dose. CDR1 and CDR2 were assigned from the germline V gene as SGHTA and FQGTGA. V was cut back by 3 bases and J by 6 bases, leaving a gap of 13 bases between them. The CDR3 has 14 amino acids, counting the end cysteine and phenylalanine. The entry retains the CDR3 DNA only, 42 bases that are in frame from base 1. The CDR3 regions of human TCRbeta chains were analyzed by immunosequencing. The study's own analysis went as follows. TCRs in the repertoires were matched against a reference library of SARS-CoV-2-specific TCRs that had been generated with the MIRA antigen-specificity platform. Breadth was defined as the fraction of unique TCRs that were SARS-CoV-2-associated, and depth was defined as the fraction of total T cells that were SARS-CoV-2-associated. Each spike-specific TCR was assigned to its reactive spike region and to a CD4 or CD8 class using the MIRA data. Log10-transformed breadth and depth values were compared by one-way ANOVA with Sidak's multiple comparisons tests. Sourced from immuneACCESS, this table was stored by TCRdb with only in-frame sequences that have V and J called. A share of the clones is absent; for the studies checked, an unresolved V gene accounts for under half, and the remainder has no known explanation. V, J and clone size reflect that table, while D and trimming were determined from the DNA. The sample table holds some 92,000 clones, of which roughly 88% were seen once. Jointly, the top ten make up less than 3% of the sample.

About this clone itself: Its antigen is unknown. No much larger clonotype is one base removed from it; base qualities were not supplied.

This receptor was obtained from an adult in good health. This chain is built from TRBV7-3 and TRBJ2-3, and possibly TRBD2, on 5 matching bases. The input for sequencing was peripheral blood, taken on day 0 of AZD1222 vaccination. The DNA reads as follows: TGTGCCAGCAGCTTCGGAGGCCAGCAGGATACGCAGTATTTT. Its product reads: CASSFGGQQDTQYF.